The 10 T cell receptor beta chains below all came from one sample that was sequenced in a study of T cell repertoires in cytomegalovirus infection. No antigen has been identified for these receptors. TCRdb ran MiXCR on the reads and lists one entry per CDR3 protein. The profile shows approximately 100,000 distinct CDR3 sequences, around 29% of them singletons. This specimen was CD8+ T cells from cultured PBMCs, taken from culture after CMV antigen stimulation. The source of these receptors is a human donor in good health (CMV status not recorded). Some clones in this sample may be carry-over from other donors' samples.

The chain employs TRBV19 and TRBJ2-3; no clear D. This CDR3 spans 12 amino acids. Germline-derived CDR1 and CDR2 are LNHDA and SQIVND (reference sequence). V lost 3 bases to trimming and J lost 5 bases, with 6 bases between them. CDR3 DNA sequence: TGTGCCAGTAGTATGGTTGGAGATACGCAGTATTTT. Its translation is CASSMVGDTQYF.

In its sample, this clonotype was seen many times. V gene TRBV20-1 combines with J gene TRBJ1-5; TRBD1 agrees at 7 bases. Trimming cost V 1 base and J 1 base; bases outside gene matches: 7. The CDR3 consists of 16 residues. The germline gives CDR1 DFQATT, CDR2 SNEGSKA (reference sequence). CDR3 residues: CSARAAGGLSNQPQHF. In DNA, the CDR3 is TGCAGTGCTAGAGCGGCAGGGGGTTTGAGCAATCAGCCCCAGCATTTT.

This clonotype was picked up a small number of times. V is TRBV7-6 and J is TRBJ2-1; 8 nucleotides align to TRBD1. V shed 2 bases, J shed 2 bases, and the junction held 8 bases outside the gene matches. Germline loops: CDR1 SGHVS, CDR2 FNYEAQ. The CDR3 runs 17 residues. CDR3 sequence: CASSLPLGQVPYNEQFF. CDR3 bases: TGTGCCAGCAGCTTACCCTTGGGACAGGTCCCCTACAATGAGCAGTTCTTC.

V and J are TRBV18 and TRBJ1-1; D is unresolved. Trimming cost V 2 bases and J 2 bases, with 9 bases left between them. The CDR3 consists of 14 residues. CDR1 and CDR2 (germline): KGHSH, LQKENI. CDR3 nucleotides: TGTGCCAGCTCACCATGGGCAGTCAACACTGAAGCTTTCTTT. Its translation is CASSPWAVNTEAFF.

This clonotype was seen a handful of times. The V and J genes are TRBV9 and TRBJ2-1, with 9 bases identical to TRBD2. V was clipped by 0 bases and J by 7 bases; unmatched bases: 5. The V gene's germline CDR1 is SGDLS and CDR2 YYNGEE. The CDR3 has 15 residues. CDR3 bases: TGTGCCAGCAGCGTAGGAGCGGGGGGTGGGAATGAGCAGTTCTTC. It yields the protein CASSVGAGGGNEQFF.

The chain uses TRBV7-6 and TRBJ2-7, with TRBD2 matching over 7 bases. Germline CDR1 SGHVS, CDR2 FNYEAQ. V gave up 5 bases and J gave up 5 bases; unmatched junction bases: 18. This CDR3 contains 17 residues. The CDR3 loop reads CASSPRADGGYKDEQYF. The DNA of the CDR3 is TGTGCCAGCAGCCCCCGGGCGGACGGGGGGTACAAGGACGAGCAGTACTTC.

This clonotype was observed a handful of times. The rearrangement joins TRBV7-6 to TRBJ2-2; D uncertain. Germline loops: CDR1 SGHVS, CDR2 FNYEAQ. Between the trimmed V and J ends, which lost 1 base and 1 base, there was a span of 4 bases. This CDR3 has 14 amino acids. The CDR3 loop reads CASSLGLNTGELFF. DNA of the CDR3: TGTGCCAGCAGCTTAGGACTGAACACCGGGGAGCTGTTTTTT.

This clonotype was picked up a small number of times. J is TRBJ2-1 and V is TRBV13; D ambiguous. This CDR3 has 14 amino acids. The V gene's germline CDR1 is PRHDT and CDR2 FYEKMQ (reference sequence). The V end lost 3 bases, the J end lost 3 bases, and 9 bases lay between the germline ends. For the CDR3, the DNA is TGTGCCAGCAGCTTGGCTCGCGGCTACAATGAGCAGTTCTTC. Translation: CASSLARGYNEQFF.

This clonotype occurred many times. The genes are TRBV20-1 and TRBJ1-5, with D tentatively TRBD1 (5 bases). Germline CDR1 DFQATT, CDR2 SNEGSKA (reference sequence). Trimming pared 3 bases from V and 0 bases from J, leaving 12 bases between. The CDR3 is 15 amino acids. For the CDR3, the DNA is TGCAGTGCTAGTGATGAGGGGTATAGCAATCAGCCCCAGCATTTT. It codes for CSASDEGYSNQPQHF.

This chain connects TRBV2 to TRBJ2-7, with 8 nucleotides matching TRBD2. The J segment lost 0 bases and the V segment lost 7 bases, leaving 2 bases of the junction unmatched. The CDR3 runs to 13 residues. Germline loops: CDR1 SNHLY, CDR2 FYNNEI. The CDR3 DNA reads TGTGCCAGCACGCGGGGGGACTCCTACGAGCAGTACTTC. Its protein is CASTRGDSYEQYF.